This entry lists 28 T cell receptor beta chains sequenced from one sample in a study of glioma-infiltrating T cells. TCR alpha and beta CDR3 regions were amplified from RNA using iRepertoire nested multiplex PCR. TCRdb re-called the multiplex PCR reads with MiXCR, one entry per CDR3 protein. The profile shows around 170,000 distinct CDR3 sequences, 43% of them singletons. The sample was glioma tissue, nonneoplastic brain tissue, or PBMCs (not recorded which). The source is a human donor with low-grade glioma or glioblastoma, undergoing nonglioma brain surgery, or in good health (not recorded which).

This rearrangement joins TRBV27 to TRBJ1-3; D not resolved. CDR1 and CDR2 from the germline V gene are MNHEY and SMNVEV (reference sequence). V shed 9 bases and J shed 2 bases, with 11 bases lying between them. The CDR3 is made up of 13 amino acids. The CDR3 sequence: CASQIPPGNTIYF. The DNA of the CDR3 is TGTGCCAGTCAGATCCCGCCTGGAAACACCATATATTTT.

A remark on this clonotype: The CDR3 ends on some other residue instead of the conserved phenylalanine or tryptophan, so this is likely a read error. The DNA is omitted, as the CDR3 cannot be located on it reliably, and the CDR3 follows TCRdb's listing. The gene calls are TRBV28 and TRBJ1-2. A total of 11 residues make up the CDR3, ends included. Germline assignment: CDR1 MDHEN and CDR2 SYDVKM. CDR3 sequence: CATAKDMGYTL.

The sample holds many counts of this clonotype. The genes are TRBV25-1 and TRBJ1-5; D remains unclear. The CDR3 covers 14 residues. V lost 2 bases and J 1 base, leaving 6 bases between the germline ends. Germline V lookup: CDR1 MGHDK, CDR2 SYGVNS. This chain's CDR3 is CASSEATSNQPQHF. The CDR3 nucleotides are TGTGCCAGCAGTGAAGCAACAAGCAATCAGCCCCAGCATTTT.

Turning to this clonotype: This clone may be a read error of a much larger clone one base away. The chain carries TRBV18 and TRBJ2-5; D might be TRBD2 (6 bases). The CDR3 extends over 14 amino acids. Germline V gene data show CDR1 as KGHSH and CDR2 as LQKENI. CDR3 nucleotide sequence: TGTGCCAGCTCACCTGGGACTGAACAAGAGACCAAGTACTTC. Its translation is CASSPGTEQETKYF.

To note about this clonotype: A much more abundant neighbour one base away suggests this may be a read error. The V and J genes are TRBV20-1 and TRBJ1-2; D might be TRBD1 (5 bases). This CDR3 is built from 15 residues. Looked up from germline, CDR1 is DFQATT and CDR2 is SNEGSKA (reference sequence). The CDR3 bases are TGCAGTGCTAGACCCCGGATCCAGGGCCCTTATGTCTACACCTTC. This codes for CSARPRIQGPYVYTF.

On this clonotype: One end of the junction is discordant with germline, which a read error may explain. The gene calls are TRBV4-1 and TRBJ2-1, with 7 bases lining up with TRBD1. The CDR3 has 14 amino acids. Germline V CDR1 and CDR2: MGHRA, YSYEKL. CDR3 loop: CASSQLGIGTDSYF. Here the CDR3 DNA reads TGCGCCAGCAGCCAACTGGGTATTGGGACAGACTCTTACTTC.

This clonotype has a count of ten or more. The chain carries TRBV28 and TRBJ1-5, with D possibly TRBD1 on 5 matching bases. Trimming removed 3 bases from V and 0 bases from J, with 6 bases in between. The CDR3 sequence is 14 residues long. Germline V gene data show CDR1 as MDHEN and CDR2 as SYDVKM. CDR3 sequence reads: CASSLTASNQPQHF. DNA for the CDR3: TGTGCCAGCAGTTTGACAGCTAGCAATCAGCCCCAGCATTTT. Combining the CDR3 with reference TRBV28 and TRBJ1-5 gives the whole variable domain DVKVTQSSRYLVKRTGEKVFLECVQDMDHENMFWYRQDPGLGLRLIYFSYDVKMKEKGDIPEGYSVSREKKERFSLILESASTNQTSMYLCASSLTASNQPQHFGDGTRLSIL.

This clonotype was found many times. The chain uses TRBV20-1 and TRBJ2-3, with D unresolved. Trimming took off 6 bases at V and 2 bases at J, with 18 bases between the two ends. The CDR3 totals 15 residues. Germline V gene sequence: CDR1 DFQATT, CDR2 SNEGSKA (reference sequence). The CDR3 DNA reads as TGCAGTGCCCCGGTGAACCTGGGCCCCACAGATACGCAGTATTTT. Encoded protein: CSAPVNLGPTDTQYF.

Concerning this clonotype itself: The CDR3 does not end in the conserved phenylalanine or tryptophan, so this is likely a read error. The gene calls are TRBV27 and TRBJ2-1, with TRBD2 as a possible D gene (5 bases). Germline values: CDR1 MNHEY, CDR2 SMNVEV (reference sequence). The CDR3 runs 21 residues. Trimming cost V 2 bases and J 8 bases, with 34 bases left between them. The CDR3 sequence is CASSLPTLGVYSPRTIDEQFI. The DNA for the CDR3 is TGTGCCAGCAGTTTACCAACCCTCGGGGTCTATTCCCCGAGAACCATCGATGAGCAGTTCATC.

This clonotype was observed once. A clone one base away is much larger, so this may be a read error. V is TRBV24-1 and J is TRBJ1-2; 11 bases agree with TRBD1. There are 15 residues in the CDR3. Germline values: CDR1 KGHDR, CDR2 SFDVKD. V was clipped by 4 bases and J by 3 bases; unmatched bases: 3. The CDR3 sequence is CATSDPGQGDYGYTF. Here the CDR3 DNA reads TGTGCCACCAGTGACCCGGGACAGGGGGACTATGGCTACACCTTC.

This clonotype showed up just a few times. This chain links TRBV29-1 with TRBJ2-1; 10 bases are a match to TRBD2. After removal of 2 bases from V and 0 bases from J, the junction contained 7 bases not matched to a gene. CDR1 SQVTM and CDR2 ANQGSEA come from the germline V gene. This CDR3 comprises 17 residues. The CDR3 DNA reads as TGCAGCGTTGAACCGGGACTAGCGTATCGCTCCTACAATGAGCAGTTCTTC. Its translation is CSVEPGLAYRSYNEQFF.

With regard to this clonotype: The CDR3 ends on some other residue instead of the conserved phenylalanine or tryptophan, so this is likely a read error. This sequence joins TRBV6-5 and TRBJ2-7, with a possible D match to TRBD1 (5 bases). CDR1 and CDR2 (germline): MNHEY, SVGAGI. The CDR3 contains 14 residues. Trimming removed 2 bases at V and 2 bases at J, with 10 bases between. The CDR3 here is CASSYRDSAYEQYL. The CDR3 DNA reads TGTGCCAGCAGTTACCGTGACAGCGCCTACGAGCAGTACCTC.

The V and J genes are TRBV29-1 and TRBJ2-3; the D call may be TRBD1 or TRBD2 (6 bases each). Trimming removed 6 bases at V and 4 bases at J, with 11 bases between. The CDR3 loop spans 12 amino acids. Germline CDR1 is SQVTM and CDR2 is ANQGSEA. In DNA, the CDR3 is TGCAGCGTGAACAGGGAGGCAGATACGCAGTATTTT. It encodes CSVNREADTQYF.

This clonotype has a count of ten or more. The chain recombines TRBV6-2 or TRBV6-3 with TRBJ2-3, with D unclear. V lost 8 bases, J lost 1 base, and 7 bases lay in between. This CDR3 has 12 amino acids. CDR1 and CDR2 (germline): MNHEY, SVGEGT. CDR3 sequence reads: CASCPGTDTQYF. CDR3 sequence (DNA): TGTGCCAGCTGCCCGGGCACAGATACGCAGTATTTT.

Note on this clonotype: Just one base apart from a much larger clone, this may be a read error. The genes are TRBV14 and TRBJ2-1; perhaps TRBD1 as D (5 bases). The CDR3 spans 15 residues. From germline, CDR1 is SGHDN and CDR2 FVKESK. The CDR3, as DNA: TGTGCCAGCAGCCGGTTCCAGGGATCCTACAGTGAGCAGTTCTTC. It translates to CASSRFQGSYSEQFF.

Note on this clonotype: A read error may be the cause here, since a much bigger clone is one base away. For the CDR3, the DNA is TGTGCCAGCAGCAGTTCCCACAGGTGGGTCGAAAGCAATCAGCCCCAGCATTTT. Residues: CASSSSHRWVESNQPQHF. The V and J genes are TRBV6-1 and TRBJ1-5, with D possibly matching TRBD1 (5 bases). This CDR3 is 18 amino acids long. Germline V gene lookup returns CDR1 MNHNS and CDR2 SASEGT. V lost 6 bases, J lost 1 base, and 22 bases lay in between.

This clonotype was picked up one time. A much larger clone sits a single nucleotide away, making a read error possible. The chain links TRBV28 to TRBJ2-1; no clear D. CDR3 size: 14 residues. V was pared by 5 bases and J by 5 bases, with 13 bases between. CDR1 is MDHEN and CDR2 is SYDVKM in the germline V gene. CDR3 sequence reads: CASSVHRVNNEQFF. The CDR3 region has the DNA TGTGCCAGCAGTGTTCACCGGGTTAACAATGAGCAGTTCTTC.

This clonotype was recorded many times. The rearrangement joins TRBV20-1 to TRBJ1-3; D gene ambiguous. The CDR3 extends over 10 amino acids. CDR1 is DFQATT and CDR2 is SNEGSKA in the germline V gene (reference sequence). V shed 4 bases and J shed 4 bases, with 2 bases lying between them. The CDR3 bases are TGCAGTGCTACCGGAAACACCATATATTTT. Amino acid sequence: CSATGNTIYF.

In its sample, this clonotype was seen many times. The chain combines TRBV7-9 with TRBJ1-2, with 9 bases aligning to TRBD1. Germline CDR1 reads SEHNR; CDR2 reads FQNEAQ (reference sequence). The CDR3 is made up of 12 amino acids. V shed 9 bases, J shed 7 bases, and the junction held 6 bases outside the gene matches. CDR3 in DNA: TGTGCCAGTGGACAGGGGTTTGCTGGCTACACCTTC. It encodes CASGQGFAGYTF.

As for this clonotype: A much larger clone is a single base away; this may be a read error. The chain uses TRBV28 and TRBJ2-1; the D is unclear. The CDR3 runs to 11 residues. CDR1 is MDHEN, CDR2 SYDVKM, per germline. The CDR3 loop is CASLSYNEQLF. CDR3 coding DNA: TGTGCCAGCCTATCTTACAATGAGCAGTTATTC.

The chain carries TRBV7-9 and TRBJ2-7; TRBD2 is a possible D gene (7 bases). Germline CDR1 and CDR2: SEHNR and FQNEAQ (reference sequence). The ends were cut back, 5 bases at V and 4 bases at J, with 21 bases in the middle. The CDR3 covers 16 residues. The CDR3 loop reads CASSSRGGGQAYEQYF. CDR3 coding DNA: TGTGCCAGCAGCAGTAGGGGGGGAGGACAAGCATACGAGCAGTACTTC.

This clonotype was seen many times. This chain links TRBV6-1 with TRBJ2-3, with 7 bases aligning to TRBD1. Germline-derived CDR1 and CDR2 are MNHNS and SASEGT. This CDR3 contains 14 residues. J was trimmed by 2 bases and V by 6 bases; bases with no gene match: 5. The CDR3 loop is CASSRDRNTDTQYF. DNA for the CDR3: TGTGCCAGCAGCCGGGACAGAAACACAGATACGCAGTATTTT.

This clonotype was detected ten times or more. The chain couples TRBV19 to TRBJ1-1; 7 bases are a match to TRBD1. This CDR3 contains 14 residues. V was pared by 5 bases and J by 4 bases, with 7 bases of the junction left unmatched. CDR1 LNHDA and CDR2 SQIVND come from the germline V gene (reference sequence). Here the CDR3 reads CASSRNRGSTEAFF. CDR3 bases: TGTGCCAGTAGTCGTAACAGGGGAAGCACTGAAGCTTTCTTT.

V usage is TRBV28 and J usage is TRBJ2-1, with 11 bases matching TRBD2. With V trimmed by 5 bases and J by 5 bases, 8 bases remained unmatched. The length of the CDR3 is 16 residues. Germline V lookup: CDR1 MDHEN, CDR2 SYDVKM. CDR3 nucleotide sequence: TGTGCCAGCAGTAGCCGGGGACTAGCGGCTAACAATGAGCAGTTCTTC. Translating it yields CASSSRGLAANNEQFF.

Worth noting for this clonotype: One end of the junction fails to match germline, which may point to a read error. This rearrangement joins TRBV2 to TRBJ1-2; TRBD1 matches 8 bases. The CDR3 covers 14 residues. The germline V gene has CDR1 SNHLY and CDR2 FYNNEI. In DNA, the CDR3 is TGTGCCAGCACAAGTGGGGACAGGTGTTACGGCTACATCTTC. Translation gives CASTSGDRCYGYIF.

The CDR3 here is CSAKAHSGINNEQFF. DNA of the CDR3: TGCAGTGCTAAGGCACATAGCGGGATTAACAATGAGCAGTTCTTC. This chain joins TRBV20-1 and TRBJ2-1, with 8 bases identical to TRBD2. The germline CDR1 and CDR2 sequences are DFQATT and SNEGSKA (reference sequence). The CDR3 sequence is 15 residues long. V dropped 4 bases and J dropped 5; count of bases not matched to a gene: 10.

This clonotype occurred once. With a much larger clone just one base away, this may be a read error. The chain joins TRBV28 to TRBJ2-5, with D perhaps being TRBD1 or TRBD2 (6 bases each). This CDR3 has 14 residues. Per the germline V gene, CDR1 is MDHEN and CDR2 is SYDVKM. Trimming took 2 bases from V and 5 from J, leaving 12 bases between them. Here the CDR3 reads CASSLEGGYETQYF. Written as DNA, the CDR3 is TGTGCCAGCAGTTTAGAAGGGGGGTACGAGACCCAGTACTTC.

Only a few counts were recorded for this clonotype. V is TRBV19 and J is TRBJ2-1; possibly TRBD1 for D (6 bases). The ends were cut back, 8 bases at V and 6 bases at J, with 14 bases in the middle. Germline-derived CDR1 and CDR2 are LNHDA and SQIVND (reference sequence). The CDR3 has 13 amino acids. The CDR3 DNA reads TGTGCCAGTGGAACTCAGGGGCGCAATGAGCAGTTCTTC. Amino acids: CASGTQGRNEQFF.